The 6 T cell receptor beta chains below come from one sample, sequenced in a study of shared clonotypes between healthy human individuals. Clones were sequenced by immunoSEQ multiplex PCR, and TCRdb holds only the in-frame ones, with some missing. The sample records about 680,000 clones, roughly nine tenths being singletons. As defined, naive CD8 cells were CD45RO-negative and positively selected for CCR7, with terminally differentiated effector memory CD45RA+ cells excluded. Sequenced material: naive CD8+ T cells sorted from blood. All receptors come from a man younger than 40 in good health.

This chain joins TRBV27 and TRBJ2-7; TRBD2 aligns across 12 bases. Trimming at V came to 3 bases and at J to 2 bases, leaving 2 bases not matched to a gene. The CDR3 length is 15 residues. Germline CDR1 and CDR2: MNHEY and SMNVEV (reference sequence). DNA for the CDR3: TGTGCCAGCAGTTTGGCTAGCGGGAGGGCCTACGAGCAGTACTTC. Protein: CASSLASGRAYEQYF.

J is TRBJ1-3 and V is TRBV7-2; D unclear. This CDR3 is 14 amino acids long. Trimming left V 1 base short and J 0 bases short, with 4 bases between. In germline, CDR1 is SGHTA, CDR2 FQGNSA. The CDR3 sequence is CASSLGASGNTIYF. DNA for the CDR3: TGTGCCAGCAGCTTAGGCGCCTCTGGAAACACCATATATTTT.

This chain connects TRBV7-9 to TRBJ1-1; D not resolved. V was cut by 2 bases and J by 4 bases, with 14 bases left in between. The CDR3 extends over 15 amino acids. CDR1 and CDR2 from the germline V gene are SEHNR and FQNEAQ (reference sequence). The CDR3 spells CASSLNDNSFTEAFF. CDR3 DNA: TGTGCCAGCAGCTTAAACGACAACTCGTTCACTGAAGCTTTCTTT.

This clone showed up just a few times. The chain couples TRBV27 to TRBJ2-7; TRBD1 matches 7 bases. CDR1 and CDR2 (germline): MNHEY, SMNVEV (reference sequence). The J segment lost 7 bases and the V segment lost 6 bases, leaving 9 bases of the junction unmatched. The CDR3 runs 13 residues. The DNA of the CDR3 is TGTGCCAGCAGCAACACAGGGGCCGGGGAGCAGTACTTC. As protein: CASSNTGAGEQYF.

V usage is TRBV5-5 and J usage is TRBJ1-5; D possibly corresponds to TRBD1 (6 bases). V was cut by 1 base and J by 0 bases, with 17 bases left in between. Germline V gives CDR1 SGHKS, CDR2 YYEKEE (reference sequence). The CDR3 loop spans 18 amino acids. CDR3 region: CASSLSVSGDYSNQPQHF. The CDR3, as DNA: TGTGCCAGCAGCTTGTCAGTGTCAGGGGACTATAGCAATCAGCCCCAGCATTTT. Filled out from reference TRBV5-5 and TRBJ1-5, the complete variable domain reads DAGVTQSPTHLIKTRGQQVTLRCSPISGHKSVSWYQQVLGQGPQFIFQYYEKEERGRGNFPDRFSARQFPNYSSELNVNALLLGDSALYLCASSLSVSGDYSNQPQHFGDGTRLSIL.

This chain joins TRBV28 and TRBJ2-5; TRBD2 aligns across 7 bases. The CDR3 spans 15 residues. V lost 4 bases to trimming and J lost 7 bases; unmatched junction nucleotides: 12. Germline V gene lookup returns CDR1 MDHEN and CDR2 SYDVKM. This chain's CDR3 is CASSSPPSGWLTQYF. In nucleotides, the CDR3 is TGTGCCAGCAGTTCTCCTCCTAGCGGATGGTTGACCCAGTACTTC.